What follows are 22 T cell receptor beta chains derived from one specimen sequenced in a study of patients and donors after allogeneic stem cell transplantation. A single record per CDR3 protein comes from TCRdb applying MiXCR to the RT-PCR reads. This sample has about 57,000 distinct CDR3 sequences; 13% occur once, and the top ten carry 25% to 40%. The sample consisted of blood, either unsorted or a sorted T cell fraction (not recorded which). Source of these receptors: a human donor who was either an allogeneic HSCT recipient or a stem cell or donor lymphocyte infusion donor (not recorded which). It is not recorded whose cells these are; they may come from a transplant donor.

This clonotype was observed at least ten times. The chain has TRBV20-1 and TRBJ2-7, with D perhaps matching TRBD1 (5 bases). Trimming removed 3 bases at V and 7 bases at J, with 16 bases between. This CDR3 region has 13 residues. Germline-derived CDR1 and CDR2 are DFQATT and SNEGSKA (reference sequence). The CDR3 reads CSARLAGLGEQYF. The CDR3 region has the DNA TGCAGTGCTAGGTTGGCAGGGCTGGGGGAGCAGTACTTC.

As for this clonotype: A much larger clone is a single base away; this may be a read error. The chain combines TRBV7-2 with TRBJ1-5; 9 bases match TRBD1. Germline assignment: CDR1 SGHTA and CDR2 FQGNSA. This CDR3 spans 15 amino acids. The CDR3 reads CASGLGDRVLQPQHF. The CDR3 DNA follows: TGTGCCAGCGGCTTAGGGGACAGGGTACTTCAGCCCCAGCATTTT.

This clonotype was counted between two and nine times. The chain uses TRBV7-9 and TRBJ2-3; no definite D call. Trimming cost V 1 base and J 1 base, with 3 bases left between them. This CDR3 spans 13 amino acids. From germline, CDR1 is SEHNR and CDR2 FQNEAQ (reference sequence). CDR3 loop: CASSLDGTDTQYF. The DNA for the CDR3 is TGTGCCAGCAGCTTAGACGGCACAGATACGCAGTATTTT.

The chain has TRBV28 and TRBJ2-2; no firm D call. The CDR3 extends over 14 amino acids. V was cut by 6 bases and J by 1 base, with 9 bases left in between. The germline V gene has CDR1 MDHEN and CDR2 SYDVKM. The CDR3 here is CASSWVLNTGELFF. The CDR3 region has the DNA TGTGCCAGCAGCTGGGTCCTGAACACCGGGGAGCTGTTTTTT.

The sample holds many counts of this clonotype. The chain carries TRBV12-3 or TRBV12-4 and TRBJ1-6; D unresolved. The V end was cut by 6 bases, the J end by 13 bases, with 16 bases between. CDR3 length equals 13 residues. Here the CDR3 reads CASRPGKQLPLHF. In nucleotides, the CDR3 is TGTGCCAGCAGGCCGGGAAAACAGCTCCCCCTCCACTTT.

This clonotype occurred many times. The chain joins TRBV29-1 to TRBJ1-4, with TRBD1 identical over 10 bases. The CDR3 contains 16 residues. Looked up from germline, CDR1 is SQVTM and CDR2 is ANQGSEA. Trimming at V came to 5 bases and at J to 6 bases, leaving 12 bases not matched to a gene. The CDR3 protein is CSVTMTGGSIHEKLFF. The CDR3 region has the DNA TGCAGCGTTACAATGACAGGGGGCTCCATTCATGAAAAACTGTTTTTT.

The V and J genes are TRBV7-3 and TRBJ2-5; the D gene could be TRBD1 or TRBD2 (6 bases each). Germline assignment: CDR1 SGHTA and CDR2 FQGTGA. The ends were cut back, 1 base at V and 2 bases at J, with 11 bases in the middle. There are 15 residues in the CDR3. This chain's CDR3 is CASSLSEGGQETQYF. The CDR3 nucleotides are TGTGCCAGCAGCTTAAGTGAAGGGGGGCAAGAGACCCAGTACTTC.

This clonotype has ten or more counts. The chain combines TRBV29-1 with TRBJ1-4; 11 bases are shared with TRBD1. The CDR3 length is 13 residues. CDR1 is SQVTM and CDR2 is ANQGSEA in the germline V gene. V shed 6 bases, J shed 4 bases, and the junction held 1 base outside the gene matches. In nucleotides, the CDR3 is TGCAGCGTCGGGACAGGGGGTAATGAAAAACTGTTTTTT. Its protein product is CSVGTGGNEKLFF. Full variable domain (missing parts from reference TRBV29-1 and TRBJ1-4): SAVISQKPSRDICQRGTSLTIQCQVDSQVTMMFWYRQQPGQSLTLIATANQGSEATYESGFVIDKFPISRPNLTFSTLTVSNMSPEDSSIYLCSVGTGGNEKLFFGSGTQLSVL.

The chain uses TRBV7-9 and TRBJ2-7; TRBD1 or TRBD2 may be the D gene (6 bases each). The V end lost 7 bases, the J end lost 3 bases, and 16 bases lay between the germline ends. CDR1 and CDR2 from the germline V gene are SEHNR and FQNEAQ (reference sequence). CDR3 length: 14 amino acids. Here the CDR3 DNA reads TGTGCCAGCACCCCGGAGGAGGGGGACTACGAGCAGTACTTC. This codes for CASTPEEGDYEQYF.

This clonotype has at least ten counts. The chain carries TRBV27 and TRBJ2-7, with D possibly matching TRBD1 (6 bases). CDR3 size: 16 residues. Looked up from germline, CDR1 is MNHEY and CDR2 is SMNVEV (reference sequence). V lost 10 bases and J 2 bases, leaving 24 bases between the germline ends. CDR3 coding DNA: TGTGCCACCTTGCACTGGGTCCAGGGGCGAACCTACGAGCAGTACTTC. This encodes CATLHWVQGRTYEQYF.

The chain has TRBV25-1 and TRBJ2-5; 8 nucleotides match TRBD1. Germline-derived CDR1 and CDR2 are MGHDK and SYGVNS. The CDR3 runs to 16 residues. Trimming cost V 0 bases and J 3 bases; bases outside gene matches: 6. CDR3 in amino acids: CASSEYFRTGKETQYF. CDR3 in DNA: TGTGCCAGCAGTGAATATTTCCGGACAGGGAAAGAGACCCAGTACTTC.

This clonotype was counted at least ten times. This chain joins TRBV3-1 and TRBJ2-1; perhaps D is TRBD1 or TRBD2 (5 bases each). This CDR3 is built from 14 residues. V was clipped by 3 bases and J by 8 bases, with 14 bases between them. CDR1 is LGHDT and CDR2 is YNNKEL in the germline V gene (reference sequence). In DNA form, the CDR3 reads TGTGCCAGCAGCCACGGGACGGGCAGGGATGAGCAGTTCTTC. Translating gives CASSHGTGRDEQFF.

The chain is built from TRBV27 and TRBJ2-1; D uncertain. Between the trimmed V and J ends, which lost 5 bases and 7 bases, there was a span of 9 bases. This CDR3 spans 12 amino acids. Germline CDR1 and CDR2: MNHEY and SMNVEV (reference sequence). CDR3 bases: TGTGCCAGCAGTCCTGGGCGAAATGAGCAGTTCTTC. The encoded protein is CASSPGRNEQFF.

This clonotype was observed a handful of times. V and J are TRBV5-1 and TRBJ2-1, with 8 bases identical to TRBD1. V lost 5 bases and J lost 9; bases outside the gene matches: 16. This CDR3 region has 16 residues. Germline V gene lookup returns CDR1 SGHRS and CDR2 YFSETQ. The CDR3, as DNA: TGCGCCAGCAGAATCTCCGGGACAGGAATTATCGGTGAGCAGTTCTTC. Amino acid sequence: CASRISGTGIIGEQFF.

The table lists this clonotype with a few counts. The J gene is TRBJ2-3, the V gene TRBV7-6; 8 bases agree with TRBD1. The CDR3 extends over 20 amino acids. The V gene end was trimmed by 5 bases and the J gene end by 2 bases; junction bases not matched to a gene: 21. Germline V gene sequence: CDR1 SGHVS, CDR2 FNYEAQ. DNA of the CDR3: TGTGCCAGCAGCCACCCGCCGGGACAGGTCAAATCCCCCAACACAGATACGCAGTATTTT. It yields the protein CASSHPPGQVKSPNTDTQYF.

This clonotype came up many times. CDR3 in amino acids: CASSLPPTGANTEAFF. The CDR3 nucleotides read TGTGCCAGCAGTTTACCACCGACAGGCGCGAACACTGAAGCTTTCTTT. The chain carries TRBV27 and TRBJ1-1; tentatively, D is TRBD1 (6 bases). Looked up from germline, CDR1 is MNHEY and CDR2 is SMNVEV (reference sequence). This CDR3 spans 16 amino acids. With 2 bases removed from V and 1 base from J, the gap between germline ends came to 14 bases.

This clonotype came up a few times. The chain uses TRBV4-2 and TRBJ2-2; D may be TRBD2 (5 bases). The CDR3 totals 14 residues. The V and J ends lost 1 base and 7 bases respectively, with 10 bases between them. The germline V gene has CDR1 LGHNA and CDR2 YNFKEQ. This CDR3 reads CASSQVQGSGELFF. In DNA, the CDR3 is TGTGCCAGCAGCCAAGTGCAAGGGAGCGGGGAGCTGTTTTTT.

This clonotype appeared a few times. The CDR3 DNA reads TGTGCCAGCAGCTCGGGACTAGCGGGATGGGAGACCCAGTACTTC. Translated, it gives CASSSGLAGWETQYF. J is TRBJ2-5 and V is TRBV5-6; 13 positions match TRBD2. The V gene end was trimmed by 3 bases and the J gene end by 5 bases; junction bases not matched to a gene: 4. This CDR3 region has 15 residues. Germline loops: CDR1 SGHDT, CDR2 YYEEEE.

The CDR3 nucleotides are TGTGCCAGCTCTCGGACCGGTGCGCAGGAGCAGTTCTTC. Its protein is CASSRTGAQEQFF. The gene calls are TRBV18 and TRBJ2-1; unclear D gene. The CDR3 has 13 residues. Germline V lookup: CDR1 KGHSH, CDR2 LQKENI. With 6 bases removed from V and 10 bases from J, the gap between germline ends came to 16 bases. Together with reference TRBV18 and TRBJ2-1, the CDR3 gives the full variable domain: NAGVMQNPRHLVRRRGQEARLRCSPMKGHSHVYWYRQLPEEGLKFMVYLQKENIIDESGMPKERFSAEFPKEGPSILRIQQVVRGDSAAYFCASSRTGAQEQFFGPGTRLTVL.

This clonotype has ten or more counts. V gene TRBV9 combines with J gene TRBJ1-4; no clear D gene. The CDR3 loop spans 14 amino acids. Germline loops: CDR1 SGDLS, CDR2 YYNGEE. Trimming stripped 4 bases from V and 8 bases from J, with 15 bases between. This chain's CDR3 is CASSSHPGPEKLFF. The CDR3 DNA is TGTGCCAGCAGCTCACACCCCGGTCCGGAAAAACTGTTTTTT.

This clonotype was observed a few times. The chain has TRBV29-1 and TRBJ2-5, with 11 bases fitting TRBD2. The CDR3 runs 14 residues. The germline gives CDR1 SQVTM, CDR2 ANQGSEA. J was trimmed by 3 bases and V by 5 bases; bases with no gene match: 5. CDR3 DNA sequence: TGCAGCGTTCAGGGACTAGCGGCCGAAGAGACCCAGTACTTC. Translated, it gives CSVQGLAAEETQYF.

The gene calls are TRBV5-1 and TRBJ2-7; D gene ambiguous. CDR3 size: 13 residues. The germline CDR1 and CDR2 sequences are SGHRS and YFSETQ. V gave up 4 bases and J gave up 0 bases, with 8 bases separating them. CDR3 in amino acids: CASSARSSYEQYF. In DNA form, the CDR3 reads TGCGCCAGCAGCGCCAGGAGCTCCTACGAGCAGTACTTC.